The source of this TCR beta chain is a study of blood T cell repertoires in COVID-19. Study-level background: Samples representing acute and convalescent COVID-19 were sourced from the United States, Italy and Spain.

This clone has a single count. This sample also contains other DNA sequences that code for the same CDR3. The study drew participants aged about 18 to 89 years from fewer than 30 US areas. Participants' reported clinical history set cohort assignment. Cohort 3 donors were reported recovered after two negative PCRs, clearance, or symptom resolution. V shed 4 bases and J shed 1 base, with 6 bases lying between them. Germline CDR1 is GTSNPN and CDR2 is SVGIG (reference sequence). The CDR3 is 12 residues long. Libraries were prepared by immunoSEQ multiplex PCR; TCRdb keeps only in-frame clonotypes and omits some of them. The repertoire holds around 300,000 clones, with around 85% as singletons.

What was sequenced was PBMCs or T cells enriched from blood (not recorded which). The chain joins TRBV30 to TRBJ2-3; D gene uncertain. The origin of this receptor is a woman in her 50s who had recovered from COVID-19. CDR3 nucleotide sequence: TGTGCCTGGAATCCGGGCACAGATACGCAGTATTTT. It specifies CAWNPGTDTQYF.